This TCR beta chain was retrieved from a study of OX40 agonist ivuxolimab in advanced cancers. At the level of the study: Melanoma, hepatocellular carcinoma, head and neck or renal cell cancer occurred in dose-escalation patients. Whole-study results and caveats: In the 0.1 to 3.0 mg/kg range, CD4+ and CD8+ blood T cells had expanded clonally by week 6.

The germline V gene has CDR1 KGHSH and CDR2 LQKENI. CDR3 length: 13 amino acids. Trimming took 2 bases from V and 7 from J, leaving 9 bases between them. This table comes from immunoSEQ multiplex PCR, and its TCRdb copy is limited to in-frame clones, with some not included. The sample consists of about 78,000 clones, roughly 92% of them appearing once. Comments on this clone: Antigen: not known.

The sample was CD4+ or CD8+ T cells sorted from blood, taken in a trial of the OX40 agonist ivuxolimab. The V and J genes are TRBV18 and TRBJ2-1; D gene ambiguous. The TCR sequence derives from an adult with an advanced solid tumor such as melanoma, head and neck, liver or kidney cancer. DNA for the CDR3: TGTGCCAGCTCACCATTAGTTCGGAATGAGCAGTTCTTC. As protein: CASSPLVRNEQFF.